The present T cell receptor (beta chain) was sequenced within a study of cytomegalovirus exposure and HLA in healthy donors. The V gene's germline CDR1 is SGHDT and CDR2 YYEEEE. The junction had 10 bases not matched to a gene; V was cut back by 5 bases and J by 4 bases. CDR3 length: 16 amino acids. Study-wide points: More than 15,000 TCR beta sequences were associated with HLA alleles at 0.05 false discovery rate in a later analysis. Most TCRs appeared rarely, but some public TCRs recurred in many donors. Later analysis associated a missense DCLRE1C variant with TCR beta V- and J-gene trimming. In a later analysis, DRB1 alleles had the most associated TCRs; HLA-C alleles the fewest.

Concerning this clone: Its specificity is unknown.

In the PCR, 60 Vbeta and 13 Jbeta primers were used. Produced via immunoSEQ multiplex PCR; TCRdb's table is partial and in-frame only. Listed are 100,000 to 150,000 clones; over 1.5% falls within the top ten. Sequencing was performed on PBMCs. The gene calls are TRBV5-6 and TRBJ2-3, with 10 bases aligning to TRBD2. This sequence was found in a woman between 40 and 55 years old in good health and CMV-seropositive. The chain's CDR3 is CASSSLAGGGADTQYF. The CDR3 nucleotides are TGTGCCAGCAGTTCGTTAGCGGGAGGAGGGGCAGATACGCAGTATTTT.